This entry concerns a single TCR beta chain. The source of the sample is a study of shared clonotypes between healthy human individuals. TCRdb's copy holds only in-frame clones and misses some; the assay was immunoSEQ multiplex PCR. This repertoire shows roughly 510,000 clones, about 79% found once; its top ten account for 9.5% to 15%. The V gene's germline CDR1 is KGHSH and CDR2 LQKENI. This CDR3 spans 13 amino acids. The junction had 1 base not matched to a gene; V was cut back by 0 bases and J by 5 bases. The J gene is TRBJ2-7, the V gene TRBV18; 7 bases match TRBD2. The receptor comes from a woman in her 40s in good health. Some clones in this sample may be carry-over from other donors' samples. The sequenced sample consisted of PBMCs. DNA for the CDR3: TGTGCCAGCTCACCACCGGGACTAAACGAGCAGTACTTC. Its protein product is CASSPPGLNEQYF. Combining the CDR3 with reference TRBV18 and TRBJ2-7 gives the whole variable domain NAGVMQNPRHLVRRRGQEARLRCSPMKGHSHVYWYRQLPEEGLKFMVYLQKENIIDESGMPKERFSAEFPKEGPSILRIQQVVRGDSAAYFCASSPPGLNEQYFGPGTRLTVT.